This record concerns one T cell receptor beta chain sequence. Antigen: not known. The ends lost 3 bases at V and 1 base at J; junction bases unmatched: 3. This CDR3 contains 15 residues. Germline V gene data show CDR1 as SGHDN and CDR2 as FVKESK. Here immunoSEQ multiplex PCR was the method, and the copy in TCRdb shows in-frame clones only, minus some. The sample has over 120,000 clones, about nine tenths seen once. The entry originates in a study of cytomegalovirus exposure and HLA in healthy donors. Study-level findings and limits: In vitro work confirmed that three CMV-associated chains recognize CMV antigens.

These donors were members of the roughly 110-subject validation cohort, a group separate from the roughly 700-subject first cohort. The V and J genes are TRBV14 and TRBJ2-7, with TRBD2 identical over 10 bases. The sequenced sample consisted of PBMCs. This receptor was identified in a woman aged 30 to 39 in good health and CMV-seropositive. This chain's CDR3 is CASSQGTSASYEQYF. The CDR3 DNA reads as TGTGCCAGCAGCCAGGGGACTAGCGCTTCCTACGAGCAGTACTTC.